These 16 T cell receptor beta chains were all obtained from the same sample, sequenced in a study of human T cells and chemical hapten exposure. TCRdb used MiXCR to reprocess the RACE reads, holding one entry per CDR3 protein. This table holds about 77,000 distinct CDR3 sequences, 11% to 15% found once. Sample time point: pre-sensitization, week 0. Specified treatment: therapeutic diphenylcyclopropenone sensitization with weekly scalp DPC. The material sequenced was whole blood, taken in connection with sensitization to the hapten diphenylcyclopropenone (DPC). These receptor sequences come from a woman in her fifties or sixties with alopecia areata. Some clones in this sample may be carry-over from other donors' samples.

The J gene is TRBJ1-5, the V gene TRBV28, with a possible D match to TRBD1 (6 bases). The CDR3 totals 16 residues. Trimming shortened V by 6 bases and J by 4 bases, and 19 bases separated the two germline ends. CDR1 MDHEN and CDR2 SYDVKM come from the germline V gene. Here the CDR3 reads CASSYRGTLLNQPQHF. The CDR3 DNA follows: TGTGCCAGCAGCTACCGGGGGACACTCCTTAATCAGCCCCAGCATTTT. The entire variable domain, with the rest obtained from reference TRBV28 and TRBJ1-5, is as follows: DVKVTQSSRYLVKRTGEKVFLECVQDMDHENMFWYRQDPGLGLRLIYFSYDVKMKEKGDIPEGYSVSREKKERFSLILESASTNQTSMYLCASSYRGTLLNQPQHFGDGTRLSIL.

This chain links TRBV6-6 with TRBJ1-6; D gene ambiguous. Germline values: CDR1 MNHNY, CDR2 SVGAGI (reference sequence). V was pared by 0 bases and J by 2 bases, with 11 bases between. The CDR3 totals 17 residues. The CDR3 DNA is TGTGCCAGCAGTTACTCGGTGGCAGGCGCCTATAATTCACCCCTCCACTTT. Residues: CASSYSVAGAYNSPLHF.

This clonotype turned up a few times. The chain links TRBV6-2 or TRBV6-3 to TRBJ2-4; possibly TRBD1 or TRBD2 for D (5 bases each). This CDR3 spans 14 amino acids. V dropped 7 bases and J dropped 0 bases, with 10 bases sitting between them. From germline, CDR1 is MNHEY and CDR2 SVGEGT. For the CDR3, the DNA is TGTGCCAGCAACGCAGGGACAGCCAAAAACATTCAGTACTTC. Its protein is CASNAGTAKNIQYF.

V is TRBV20-1 and J is TRBJ2-1, with 7 nucleotides matching TRBD2. CDR3 length: 15 residues. V shed 1 base, J shed 4 bases, and the junction held 7 bases outside the gene matches. CDR1 DFQATT and CDR2 SNEGSKA come from the germline V gene (reference sequence). CDR3 residues: CSARAAAGSYNEQFF. The CDR3 DNA reads TGCAGTGCTAGAGCTGCAGCGGGATCTTACAATGAGCAGTTCTTC.

The table lists this clonotype with a few counts. The J gene is TRBJ2-7, the V gene TRBV29-1, with 16 bases identical to TRBD2. Trimming cost V 6 bases and J 5 bases; bases outside gene matches: 13. This CDR3 has 17 amino acids. Germline-derived CDR1 and CDR2 are SQVTM and ANQGSEA. CDR3 sequence: CSVAGTSGRAELHEQYF. The CDR3 region has the DNA TGCAGCGTGGCCGGGACTAGCGGGAGGGCCGAACTACACGAGCAGTACTTC.

The CDR3 region is CASSLAGKETQYF. The CDR3 DNA is TGTGCCAGCAGTTTAGCGGGAAAAGAGACCCAGTACTTC. The V and J genes are TRBV27 and TRBJ2-5, with D maybe TRBD2 (6 bases). V lost 2 bases and J 3 bases, leaving 7 bases between the germline ends. The CDR3 length is 13 residues. The germline gives CDR1 MNHEY, CDR2 SMNVEV (reference sequence).

This clonotype was counted ten times or more. The chain is built from TRBV7-8 and TRBJ2-2; D gene ambiguous. This CDR3 has 15 residues. From germline, CDR1 is SGHVS and CDR2 FQNEAQ. Trimming shortened V by 3 bases and J by 1 base, and 9 bases separated the two germline ends. CDR3 sequence: CASSFLFGNTGELFF. Written as DNA, the CDR3 is TGTGCCAGCAGCTTTCTCTTTGGGAACACCGGGGAGCTGTTTTTT.

In this sample, this clonotype turned up a few times. This chain connects TRBV2 to TRBJ1-4; TRBD1 matches at 8 bases. Germline CDR1 is SNHLY and CDR2 is FYNNEI. The CDR3 has 15 amino acids. Trimming took 2 bases from V and 4 from J; bases not matched to a gene: 3. The CDR3 DNA reads TGTGCCAGCAGTGAACAGGGACAGGTTAATGAAAAACTGTTTTTT. Translating it yields CASSEQGQVNEKLFF.

The V and J genes are TRBV5-1 and TRBJ1-2, with a tentative D call TRBD1 (6 bases). Per the germline V gene, CDR1 is SGHRS and CDR2 is YFSETQ. V lost 0 bases to trimming and J lost 0 bases, with 9 bases between them. The CDR3 consists of 15 residues. The CDR3 here is CASSLEGGANYGYTF. Here the CDR3 DNA reads TGCGCCAGCAGCTTGGAAGGGGGAGCTAACTATGGCTACACCTTC.

This clonotype was seen a few times. DNA for the CDR3: TGTGCCAGCAGCCCCCGTGGCGGGAGGATCAACAATGAGCAGTTCTTC. It translates to CASSPRGGRINNEQFF. The chain is built from TRBV7-9 and TRBJ2-1; TRBD2 matches 8 bases. There are 16 residues in the CDR3. From germline, CDR1 is SEHNR and CDR2 FQNEAQ (reference sequence). With V trimmed by 5 bases and J by 5 bases, 11 bases remained unmatched.

The genes are TRBV28 and TRBJ1-4; D remains ambiguous. Between the trimmed V and J ends, which lost 8 bases and 3 bases, there was a span of 7 bases. CDR3 length: 12 amino acids. Germline V gene sequence: CDR1 MDHEN, CDR2 SYDVKM. CDR3 residues: CASRESNEKLFF. The CDR3 DNA sequence: TGTGCCAGCCGAGAATCTAATGAAAAACTGTTTTTT.

The DNA for the CDR3 is TGTGCCACTGCGCGGGGGGACCGTATGGGGTACACTGAAGCTTTCTTT. Amino acids: CATARGDRMGYTEAFF. This chain joins TRBV5-8 and TRBJ1-1, with D possibly TRBD1 on 5 matching bases. Germline-derived CDR1 and CDR2 are SGHTS and YDEGEE. The V end was cut by 9 bases, the J end by 3 bases, with 24 bases between. This CDR3 region has 16 residues. The whole variable domain, remainder taken from reference TRBV5-8 and TRBJ1-1, is EAGVTQSPTHLIKTRGQQATLRCSPISGHTSVYWYQQALGLGLQFLLWYDEGEERNRGNFPPRFSGRQFPNYSSELNVNALELEDSALYLCATARGDRMGYTEAFFGQGTRLTVV.

V gene TRBV7-9 combines with J gene TRBJ2-7, with 9 bases aligning to TRBD2. The CDR3 is made up of 15 amino acids. Germline V lookup: CDR1 SEHNR, CDR2 FQNEAQ (reference sequence). With 4 bases clipped from V and 0 bases from J, the junction kept 4 bases outside the gene matches. The DNA for the CDR3 is TGTGCCAGCAGCTATCTAGCGGGGAACTCCTACGAGCAGTACTTC. It encodes CASSYLAGNSYEQYF.

This clonotype was picked up many times. V usage is TRBV18 and J usage is TRBJ1-1, with TRBD1 matching 7 bases. The CDR3 is 16 amino acids. V gave up 2 bases and J gave up 1 base; unmatched junction bases: 7. Germline values: CDR1 KGHSH, CDR2 LQKENI. The DNA for the CDR3 is TGTGCCAGCTCACCAAGCTCTAGGACAGGGAACACTGAAGCTTTCTTT. It codes for CASSPSSRTGNTEAFF.

This clonotype was counted a few times. This chain connects TRBV7-6 to TRBJ2-5; the D gene is possibly TRBD2 (6 bases). This CDR3 region has 14 residues. Germline V CDR1 and CDR2: SGHVS, FNYEAQ. V was trimmed by 6 bases and J by 4 bases, leaving 15 bases between them. The CDR3 nucleotides read TGTGCCAGCAGTAAGCACGGGAGTAGAGAGACCCAGTACTTC. Encoded protein: CASSKHGSRETQYF.

V and J are TRBV11-2 and TRBJ2-1; 13 bases map to TRBD2. This CDR3 is built from 17 residues. The V segment lost 3 bases and the J segment 9 bases; nucleotides outside the gene matches: 11. Germline V gives CDR1 SGHAT, CDR2 FQNNGV. CDR3 amino acids: CASSFNIGTSGKGEQFF. CDR3 bases: TGTGCCAGCAGCTTCAATATCGGGACTAGCGGGAAGGGTGAGCAGTTCTTC.